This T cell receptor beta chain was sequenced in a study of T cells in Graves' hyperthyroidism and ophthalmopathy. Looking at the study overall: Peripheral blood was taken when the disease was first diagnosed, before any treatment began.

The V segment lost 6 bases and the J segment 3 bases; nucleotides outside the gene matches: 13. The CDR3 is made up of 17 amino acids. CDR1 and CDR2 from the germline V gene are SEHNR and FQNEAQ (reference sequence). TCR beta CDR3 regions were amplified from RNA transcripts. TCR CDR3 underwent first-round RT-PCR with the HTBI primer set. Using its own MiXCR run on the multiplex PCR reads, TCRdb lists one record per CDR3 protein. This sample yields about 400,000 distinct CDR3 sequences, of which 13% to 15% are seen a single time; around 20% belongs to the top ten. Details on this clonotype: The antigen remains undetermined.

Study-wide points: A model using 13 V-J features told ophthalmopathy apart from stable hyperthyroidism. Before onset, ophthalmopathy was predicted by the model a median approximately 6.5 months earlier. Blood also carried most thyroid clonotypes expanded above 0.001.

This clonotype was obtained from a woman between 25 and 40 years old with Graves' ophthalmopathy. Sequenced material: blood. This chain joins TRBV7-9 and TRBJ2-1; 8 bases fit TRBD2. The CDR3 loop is CASRPRQSGGYYNEQFF. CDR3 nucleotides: TGTGCCAGCAGACCCAGGCAAAGCGGGGGTTACTACAATGAGCAGTTCTTC.